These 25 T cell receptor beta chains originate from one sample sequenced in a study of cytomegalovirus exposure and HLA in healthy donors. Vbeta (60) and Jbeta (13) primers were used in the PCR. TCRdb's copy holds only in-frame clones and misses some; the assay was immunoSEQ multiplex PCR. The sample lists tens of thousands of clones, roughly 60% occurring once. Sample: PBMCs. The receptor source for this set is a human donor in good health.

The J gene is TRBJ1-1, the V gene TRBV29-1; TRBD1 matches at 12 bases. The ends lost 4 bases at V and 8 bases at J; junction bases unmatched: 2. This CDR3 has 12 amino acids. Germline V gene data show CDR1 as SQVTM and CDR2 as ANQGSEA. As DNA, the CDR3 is TGCAGCGTTGCCGGGACAGGGGGCGAAGCTTTCTTT. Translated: CSVAGTGGEAFF.

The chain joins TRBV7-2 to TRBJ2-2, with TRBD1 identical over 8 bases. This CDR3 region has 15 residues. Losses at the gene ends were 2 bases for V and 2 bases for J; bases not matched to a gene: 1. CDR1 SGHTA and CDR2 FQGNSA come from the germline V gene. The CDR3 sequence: CASSLQGANTGELFF. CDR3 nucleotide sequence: TGTGCCAGCAGCTTACAGGGGGCAAACACCGGGGAGCTGTTTTTT.

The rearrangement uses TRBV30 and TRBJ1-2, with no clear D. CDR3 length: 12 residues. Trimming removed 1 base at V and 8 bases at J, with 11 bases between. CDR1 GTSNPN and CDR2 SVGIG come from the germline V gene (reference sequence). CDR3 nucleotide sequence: TGTGCCTGGAGTGGCGGGATCGGCGGCTACACCTTC. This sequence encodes CAWSGGIGGYTF.

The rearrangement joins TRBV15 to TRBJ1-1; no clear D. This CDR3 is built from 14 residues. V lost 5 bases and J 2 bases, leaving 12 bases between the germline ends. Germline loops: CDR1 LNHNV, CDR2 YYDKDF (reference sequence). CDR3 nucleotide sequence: TGTGCCACCAGCCCGGGAGCAGACAACACTGAAGCTTTCTTT. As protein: CATSPGADNTEAFF. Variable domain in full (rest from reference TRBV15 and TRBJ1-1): DAMVIQNPRYQVTQFGKPVTLSCSQTLNHNVMYWYQQKSSQAPKLLFHYYDKDFNNEADTPDNFQSRRPNTSFCFLDIRSPGLGDTAMYLCATSPGADNTEAFFGQGTRLTVV.

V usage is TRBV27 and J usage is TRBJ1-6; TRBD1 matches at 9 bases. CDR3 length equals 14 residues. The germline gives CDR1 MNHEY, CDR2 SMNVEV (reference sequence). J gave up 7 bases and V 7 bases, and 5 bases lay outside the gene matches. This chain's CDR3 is CASTSGTGNSPLHF. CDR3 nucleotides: TGTGCCAGCACCTCCGGGACAGGGAATTCACCCCTCCACTTT.

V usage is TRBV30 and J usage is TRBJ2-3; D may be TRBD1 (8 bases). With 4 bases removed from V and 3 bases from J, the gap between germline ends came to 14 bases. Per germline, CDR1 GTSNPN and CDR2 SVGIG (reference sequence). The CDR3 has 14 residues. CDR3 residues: CAWNRGGTTDTQYF. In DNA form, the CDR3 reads TGTGCCTGGAACAGGGGGGGGACAACAGATACGCAGTATTTT.

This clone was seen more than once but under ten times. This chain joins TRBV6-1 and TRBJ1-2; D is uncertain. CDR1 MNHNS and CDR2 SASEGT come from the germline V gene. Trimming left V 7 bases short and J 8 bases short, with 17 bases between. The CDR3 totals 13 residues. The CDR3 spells CASKQTLPGGYTF. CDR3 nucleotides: TGTGCCAGCAAACAAACTCTCCCCGGGGGCTACACCTTC.

The CDR3 region is CASSRGQTTYEQYF. The CDR3 DNA reads TGTGCCAGCTCCCGGGGACAGACAACCTACGAGCAGTACTTC. The gene calls are TRBV14 and TRBJ2-7, with TRBD1 identical over 7 bases. The germline V gene encodes CDR1 SGHDN and CDR2 FVKESK. Trimming removed 8 bases from V and 2 bases from J; junction bases left unmatched: 9. CDR3 length: 14 residues.

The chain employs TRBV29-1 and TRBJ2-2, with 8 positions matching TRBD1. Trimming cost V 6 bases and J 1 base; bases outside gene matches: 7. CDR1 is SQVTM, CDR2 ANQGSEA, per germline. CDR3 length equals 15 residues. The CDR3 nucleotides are TGCAGCGTCTCCGTGGACAGGGTGAACACCGGGGAGCTGTTTTTT. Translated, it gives CSVSVDRVNTGELFF.

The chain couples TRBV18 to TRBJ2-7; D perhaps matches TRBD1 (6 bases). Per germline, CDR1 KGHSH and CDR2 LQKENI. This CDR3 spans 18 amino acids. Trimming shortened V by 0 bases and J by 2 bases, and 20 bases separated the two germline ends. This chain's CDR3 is CASSPPNRANGYAYEQYF. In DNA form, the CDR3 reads TGTGCCAGCTCACCACCCAACAGGGCCAACGGATACGCCTACGAGCAGTACTTC.

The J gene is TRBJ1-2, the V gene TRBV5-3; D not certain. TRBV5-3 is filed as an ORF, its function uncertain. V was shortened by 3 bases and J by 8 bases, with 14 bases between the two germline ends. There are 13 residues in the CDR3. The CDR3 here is CARSSQRHIGYTF. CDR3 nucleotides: TGTGCCAGAAGCTCCCAGAGGCACATCGGCTACACCTTC.

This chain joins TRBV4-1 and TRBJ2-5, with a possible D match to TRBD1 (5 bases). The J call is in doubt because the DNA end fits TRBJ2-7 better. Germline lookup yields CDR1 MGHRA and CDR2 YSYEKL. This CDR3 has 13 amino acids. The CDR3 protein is CASSQDTSYEQYF. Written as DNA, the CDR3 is TGCGCCAGCAGCCAGGACACATCCTACGAGCAGTACTTC.

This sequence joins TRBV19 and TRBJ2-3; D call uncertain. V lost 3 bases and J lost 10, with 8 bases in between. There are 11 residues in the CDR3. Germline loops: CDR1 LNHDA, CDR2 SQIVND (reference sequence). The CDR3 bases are TGTGCCAGTAGTATTGGTAGTGCGCAGTATTTT. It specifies CASSIGSAQYF.

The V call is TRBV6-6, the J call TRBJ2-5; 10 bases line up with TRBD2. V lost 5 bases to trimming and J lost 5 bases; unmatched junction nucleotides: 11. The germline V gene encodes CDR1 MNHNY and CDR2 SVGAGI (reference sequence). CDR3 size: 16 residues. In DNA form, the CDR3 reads TGTGCCAGCAGTCCGTGGGAAGCGGGGGGGCGGGAGACCCAGTACTTC. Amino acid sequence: CASSPWEAGGRETQYF.

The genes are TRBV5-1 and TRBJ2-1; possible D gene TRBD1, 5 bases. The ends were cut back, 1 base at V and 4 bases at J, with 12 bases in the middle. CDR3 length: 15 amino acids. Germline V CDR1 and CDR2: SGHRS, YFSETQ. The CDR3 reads CASSLNTGNYNEQFF. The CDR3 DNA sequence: TGCGCCAGCAGCTTGAACACAGGAAATTACAATGAGCAGTTCTTC.

The CDR3 region is CASSPRLAGGRNSEQFF. The CDR3 DNA is TGTGCCAGCAGCCCGAGACTAGCGGGGGGGCGCAACAGCGAGCAGTTCTTC. This chain links TRBV7-8 with TRBJ2-1; 14 bases line up with TRBD2. The CDR3 consists of 17 residues. The junction had 13 bases not matched to a gene; V was cut back by 5 bases and J by 10 bases. The germline CDR1 and CDR2 sequences are SGHVS and FQNEAQ. The full variable domain, completed using reference TRBV7-8 and TRBJ2-1, is GAGVSQSPRYKVAKRGQDVALRCDPISGHVSLFWYQQALGQGPEFLTYFQNEAQLDKSGLPSDRFFAERPEGSVSTLKIQRTQQEDSAVYLCASSPRLAGGRNSEQFFGPGTRLTVL.

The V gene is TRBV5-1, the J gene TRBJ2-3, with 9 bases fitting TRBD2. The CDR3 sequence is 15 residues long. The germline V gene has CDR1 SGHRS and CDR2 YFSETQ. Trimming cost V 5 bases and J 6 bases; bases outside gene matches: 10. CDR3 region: CASRTSGHAGDTQYF. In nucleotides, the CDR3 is TGCGCCAGCAGGACTAGCGGCCATGCAGGGGATACGCAGTATTTT.

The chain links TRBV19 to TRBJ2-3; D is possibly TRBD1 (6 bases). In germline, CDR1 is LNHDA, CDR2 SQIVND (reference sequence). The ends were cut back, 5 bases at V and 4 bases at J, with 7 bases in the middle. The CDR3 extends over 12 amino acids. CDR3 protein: CASSPGADTQYF. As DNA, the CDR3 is TGTGCCAGTAGTCCAGGGGCAGATACGCAGTATTTT.

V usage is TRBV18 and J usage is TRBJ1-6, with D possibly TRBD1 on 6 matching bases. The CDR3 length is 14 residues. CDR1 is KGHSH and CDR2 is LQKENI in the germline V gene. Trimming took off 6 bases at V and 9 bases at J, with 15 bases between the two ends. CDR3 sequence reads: CASSPTQGSSPLHF. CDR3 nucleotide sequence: TGTGCCAGCTCCCCCACACAGGGTTCTTCACCCCTCCACTTT.

CDR3 residues: CASSAQGNYGYTF. In DNA form, the CDR3 reads TGTGCCAGCAGCGCACAGGGGAACTATGGCTACACCTTC. The chain employs TRBV9 and TRBJ1-2; 7 bases agree with TRBD1. The CDR3 extends over 13 amino acids. The germline gives CDR1 SGDLS, CDR2 YYNGEE. Losses at the gene ends were 3 bases for V and 2 bases for J; bases not matched to a gene: 1. The full variable domain, with the rest looked up from reference TRBV9 and TRBJ1-2, is DSGVTQTPKHLITATGQRVTLRCSPRSGDLSVYWYQQSLDQGLQFLIQYYNGEERAKGNILERFSAQQFPDLHSELNLSSLELGDSALYFCASSAQGNYGYTFGSGTRLTVV.

The CDR3 DNA is TGTGCCAGTAGTATGGCAGGGCTCTACAATGAGCAGTTCTTC. It codes for CASSMAGLYNEQFF. This chain joins TRBV19 and TRBJ2-1; D might be TRBD1 (5 bases). The CDR3 spans 14 residues. CDR1 is LNHDA and CDR2 is SQIVND in the germline V gene (reference sequence). The V gene lost 3 bases and the J gene lost 3 bases, with 9 bases spanning the gap. Looking up the rest from reference TRBV19 and TRBJ2-1 gives the full variable domain: DGGITQSPKYLFRKEGQNVTLSCEQNLNHDAMYWYRQDPGQGLRLIYYSQIVNDFQKGDIAEGYSVSREKKESFPLTVTSAQKNPTAFYLCASSMAGLYNEQFFGPGTRLTVL.

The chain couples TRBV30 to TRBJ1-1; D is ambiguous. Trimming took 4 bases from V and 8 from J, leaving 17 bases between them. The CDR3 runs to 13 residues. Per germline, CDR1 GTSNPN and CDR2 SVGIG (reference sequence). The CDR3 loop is CAWTLTAGLEAFF. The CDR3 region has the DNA TGTGCCTGGACTCTAACGGCAGGCCTGGAAGCTTTCTTT.

CDR3 sequence reads: CASSLSGGNEQFF. The CDR3 DNA reads TGTGCCAGCAGCTTATCGGGAGGGAATGAGCAGTTCTTC. The J gene is TRBJ2-1, the V gene TRBV7-3, with TRBD2 matching over 8 bases. The CDR3 covers 13 residues. V lost 2 bases to trimming and J lost 7 bases; unmatched junction nucleotides: 1. Per germline, CDR1 SGHTA and CDR2 FQGTGA.

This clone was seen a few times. The CDR3: CASSLPGSQSGELFF. The CDR3 DNA sequence: TGTGCCAGCAGCTTGCCAGGGTCTCAGTCCGGGGAGCTGTTTTTT. This chain joins TRBV5-4 and TRBJ2-2, with D maybe TRBD1 (5 bases). In germline, CDR1 is SGHNT, CDR2 YYREEE (reference sequence). V was trimmed by 1 base and J by 6 bases, leaving 13 bases between them. CDR3 size: 15 residues.

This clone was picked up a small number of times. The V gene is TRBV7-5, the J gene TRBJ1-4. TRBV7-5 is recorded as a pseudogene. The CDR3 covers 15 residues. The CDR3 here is CARSGGNLRNEKLFF. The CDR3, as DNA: TGTGCCAGAAGTGGCGGCAATCTACGGAATGAAAAACTGTTTTTT.